This T cell receptor (beta chain) was documented in a study of blood T cell repertoires in COVID-19. Only in-frame clones appear in the TCRdb table, and some are missing; sequencing was by immunoSEQ multiplex PCR. Here the sample spans about 340,000 clones, about 83% being singletons. V was clipped by 8 bases and J by 0 bases, with 16 bases between them. Germline V lookup: CDR1 SNHLY, CDR2 FYNNEI. The CDR3 spans 16 residues. The receptor comes from a man younger than 45 with active or convalescent COVID-19. This rearrangement joins TRBV2 to TRBJ1-4; tentative D call: TRBD1 (5 bases). The sequenced sample consisted of peripheral blood. The CDR3 sequence is CASGVEGMATNEKLFF. Here the CDR3 DNA reads TGTGCCAGCGGGGTGGAGGGGATGGCAACTAATGAAAAACTGTTTTTT.